One and the same sample provided the 28 T cell receptor beta chains below, sequenced in a study of cytomegalovirus exposure and HLA in healthy donors. Primers for the PCR totalled 60 Vbeta and 13 Jbeta. Assay used: immunoSEQ multiplex PCR; TCRdb lists only in-frame clones, some missing. The data contain over 150,000 clones, 75% to 85% of them singletons. Sequencing was done on a sample of PBMCs. These receptors all come from a girl under 10 years old in good health and CMV-seropositive.

In this sample, this clone turned up a few times. The genes are TRBV6-5 and TRBJ1-5; D call uncertain. The germline V gene has CDR1 MNHEY and CDR2 SVGAGI. Trimming stripped 6 bases from V and 3 bases from J, with 15 bases between. The CDR3 spans 15 residues. CDR3: CASRSKLLNNQPQHF. As DNA, the CDR3 is TGTGCCAGCAGAAGCAAACTCTTAAACAATCAGCCCCAGCATTTT.

This clone has a single count. The chain is built from TRBV25-1 and TRBJ2-1, with unresolved D. The CDR3 length is 14 residues. Trimming pared 4 bases from V and 7 bases from J, leaving 14 bases between. The germline gives CDR1 MGHDK, CDR2 SYGVNS. The CDR3, as DNA: TGTGCCAGCAGTGGAATGTCAGCCAGGAATGAGCAGTTCTTC. It is translated as CASSGMSARNEQFF.

The rearrangement joins TRBV9 to TRBJ2-7; D not certain. Trimming shortened V by 3 bases and J by 0 bases, and 7 bases separated the two germline ends. Germline CDR1 is SGDLS and CDR2 is YYNGEE. The CDR3 sequence is 13 residues long. In DNA, the CDR3 is TGTGCCAGCAGCGACAGAGACTCCTACGAGCAGTACTTC. Translation gives CASSDRDSYEQYF.

V is TRBV19 and J is TRBJ1-5; D might be TRBD1 (6 bases). V lost 10 bases and J 3 bases, leaving 16 bases between the germline ends. CDR1 and CDR2 (germline): LNHDA, SQIVND (reference sequence). This CDR3 spans 14 amino acids. DNA of the CDR3: TGTGCCACCGAGACAGGAATTAACAATCAGCCCCAGCATTTT. Its translation is CATETGINNQPQHF.

The chain joins TRBV6-1 to TRBJ1-1, with 9 nucleotides matching TRBD1. Germline loops: CDR1 MNHNS, CDR2 SASEGT. The CDR3 spans 15 residues. J gave up 7 bases and V 7 bases, and 13 bases lay outside the gene matches. In DNA form, the CDR3 reads TGTGCCAGCACGAGGGACTTGACAGGGGGAGGTGAAGCTTTCTTT. This translates into CASTRDLTGGGEAFF.

V is TRBV6-5 and J is TRBJ1-2; D is undetermined. Germline loops: CDR1 MNHEY, CDR2 SVGAGI. V was clipped by 5 bases and J by 8 bases, with 18 bases between them. CDR3 length: 14 amino acids. The CDR3 protein is CASSRTGVSGGYTF. CDR3 bases: TGTGCCAGCAGTAGAACCGGGGTATCTGGAGGCTACACCTTC.

The chain combines TRBV20-1 with TRBJ1-2, with a weak D call TRBD1 (6 bases). V dropped 0 bases and J dropped 8 bases, with 7 bases sitting between them. The CDR3 covers 11 residues. CDR1 and CDR2 from the germline V gene are DFQATT and SNEGSKA (reference sequence). The CDR3 DNA follows: TGCAGTGCTAGAGACAGGGGCGGCTACACCTTC. This codes for CSARDRGGYTF.

The J gene is TRBJ1-4, the V gene TRBV19; a weak D match, TRBD1 (5 bases). CDR1 is LNHDA, CDR2 SQIVND, per germline (reference sequence). The germline V and J ends were trimmed by 3 bases and 0 bases, with 14 bases remaining between them. CDR3 length equals 17 residues. The CDR3 spells CASSIFAATATNEKLFF. In DNA form, the CDR3 reads TGTGCCAGTAGTATCTTCGCCGCGACAGCAACTAATGAAAAACTGTTTTTT.

The V call is TRBV19, the J call TRBJ2-7, with D perhaps TRBD2 (5 bases). The CDR3 totals 16 residues. V shed 5 bases and J shed 4 bases, with 21 bases lying between them. The germline V gene encodes CDR1 LNHDA and CDR2 SQIVND (reference sequence). The CDR3 protein is CASSPLTRARTYEQYF. The DNA of the CDR3 is TGTGCCAGTAGTCCCCTCACGCGGGCCCGGACGTACGAGCAGTACTTC. Full variable domain (remainder filled in from reference TRBV19 and TRBJ2-7): DGGITQSPKYLFRKEGQNVTLSCEQNLNHDAMYWYRQDPGQGLRLIYYSQIVNDFQKGDIAEGYSVSREKKESFPLTVTSAQKNPTAFYLCASSPLTRARTYEQYFGPGTRLTVT.

This chain connects TRBV28 to TRBJ2-7; 7 positions agree with TRBD1. The V gene end was trimmed by 5 bases and the J gene end by 1 base; junction bases not matched to a gene: 8. The germline V gene has CDR1 MDHEN and CDR2 SYDVKM. The CDR3 loop spans 15 amino acids. The DNA for the CDR3 is TGTGCCAGCAGTGAACCGACAGGGCCATCCTACGAGCAGTACTTC. This translates into CASSEPTGPSYEQYF.

The rearrangement uses TRBV19 and TRBJ1-2, with 7 bases matching TRBD1. This CDR3 contains 13 residues. Losses at the gene ends were 5 bases for V and 7 bases for J; bases not matched to a gene: 7. Looked up from germline, CDR1 is LNHDA and CDR2 is SQIVND (reference sequence). The CDR3 DNA reads as TGTGCCAGTAGTCCGGGACAGAGCACTGGCTACACCTTC. Encoded protein: CASSPGQSTGYTF.

V usage is TRBV5-4 and J usage is TRBJ2-5; D is possibly TRBD2 (5 bases). Deletions cut 0 bases from V and 5 bases from J, with 8 bases between. The CDR3 consists of 13 residues. Per the germline V gene, CDR1 is SGHNT and CDR2 is YYREEE (reference sequence). DNA for the CDR3: TGTGCCAGCAGCTTGGTCGGGATGGAGACCCAGTACTTC. This gives the protein CASSLVGMETQYF.

This clone showed up just once. The V and J genes are TRBV15 and TRBJ1-2; perhaps TRBD1 as D (5 bases). Trimming removed 0 bases from V and 4 bases from J, with 12 bases in between. The CDR3 extends over 15 amino acids. Germline V lookup: CDR1 LNHNV, CDR2 YYDKDF (reference sequence). The CDR3 here is CATSRDQGGIYGYTF. In nucleotides, the CDR3 is TGTGCCACCAGCAGAGATCAGGGTGGGATCTATGGCTACACCTTC.

A single count supports this clone. DNA of the CDR3: TGTGCCAGCAGTTACGACGGGGGTGTCGGCGAGCAGTACTTC. This encodes CASSYDGGVGEQYF. This chain joins TRBV6-5 and TRBJ2-7; tentatively, D is TRBD2 (6 bases). The V and J ends lost 2 bases and 6 bases respectively, with 14 bases between them. This CDR3 has 14 amino acids. From germline, CDR1 is MNHEY and CDR2 SVGAGI.

The gene calls are TRBV6-5 and TRBJ1-4; possible D gene TRBD1, 5 bases. V lost 0 bases, J lost 8 bases, and 13 bases lay in between. CDR1 is MNHEY, CDR2 SVGAGI, per germline. The CDR3 is made up of 15 amino acids. In DNA form, the CDR3 reads TGTGCCAGCAGTTACTCGACGGGCAGGGCAGAAAAACTGTTTTTT. Its protein is CASSYSTGRAEKLFF.

The chain carries TRBV7-3 and TRBJ2-5; D is uncertain. The germline V gene has CDR1 SGHTA and CDR2 FQGTGA. Trimming removed 0 bases from V and 5 bases from J, with 7 bases in between. The CDR3 spans 13 residues. The CDR3 nucleotides read TGTGCCAGCAGCTTAACGTCGCGGGAGACCCAGTACTTC. Its translation: CASSLTSRETQYF.

In nucleotides, the CDR3 is TGTGCCTGGAGCCGGGACAAGTGGGCCGGCGAGCAGTACTTC. The encoded protein is CAWSRDKWAGEQYF. The chain couples TRBV30 to TRBJ2-7; weak D call: TRBD1 (6 bases). V dropped 3 bases and J dropped 6 bases, with 18 bases sitting between them. The V gene's germline CDR1 is GTSNPN and CDR2 SVGIG (reference sequence). This CDR3 region has 14 residues.

V gene TRBV10-2 combines with J gene TRBJ2-7; no clear D. V lost 4 bases and J lost 5, with 12 bases in between. There are 13 residues in the CDR3. The germline gives CDR1 WSHSY, CDR2 SAAADI. The CDR3 DNA reads as TGCGCCAGCAGTGTGACGGGTCACAACGAGCAGTACTTC. It is translated as CASSVTGHNEQYF.

The rearrangement uses TRBV18 and TRBJ1-2, with 7 bases that match TRBD1. V lost 3 bases, J lost 1 base, and 11 bases stayed unmatched. The CDR3 has 17 residues. CDR1 is KGHSH, CDR2 LQKENI, per germline. Written as DNA, the CDR3 is TGTGCCAGCTCACCTATGACAGGGTGGTCCCTTAACTATGGCTACACCTTC. It encodes CASSPMTGWSLNYGYTF.

This clone came up once. The V call is TRBV4-1, the J call TRBJ2-1; TRBD2 might be the D (6 bases). The CDR3 extends over 16 amino acids. Germline CDR1 and CDR2: MGHRA and YSYEKL. V gave up 1 base and J gave up 2 bases, with 12 bases separating them. For the CDR3, the DNA is TGCGCCAGCAGCCAAGCAACTAGCAACACCTACAATGAGCAGTTCTTC. As protein: CASSQATSNTYNEQFF.

The CDR3 loop reads CASSRLGTGELFF. The CDR3 nucleotides are TGCGCCAGCAGCCGACTCGGTACCGGGGAGCTGTTTTTT. V is TRBV5-1 and J is TRBJ2-2; D remains ambiguous. The CDR3 contains 13 residues. Deletions cut 4 bases from V and 5 bases from J, with 9 bases between. The V gene's germline CDR1 is SGHRS and CDR2 YFSETQ.

CDR3 DNA sequence: TGTGCCAGCAGTTATCGACTAGCGGGAATTAACGAGCAGTACTTC. Translated: CASSYRLAGINEQYF. The V call is TRBV6-5, the J call TRBJ2-7; 11 bases line up with TRBD2. CDR3 length: 15 amino acids. Losses at the gene ends were 3 bases for V and 5 bases for J; bases not matched to a gene: 6. CDR1 is MNHEY, CDR2 SVGAGI, per germline.

The chain employs TRBV6-1 and TRBJ1-2; D possibly corresponds to TRBD1 (6 bases). Germline assignment: CDR1 MNHNS and CDR2 SASEGT. Between the trimmed V and J ends, which lost 3 bases and 2 bases, there was a span of 7 bases. This CDR3 spans 13 amino acids. CDR3 sequence reads: CASSDGQNYGYTF. The CDR3 nucleotides read TGTGCCAGCAGTGACGGACAGAACTATGGCTACACCTTC.

The chain is built from TRBV9 and TRBJ2-1; D perhaps matches TRBD2 (6 bases). Germline V CDR1 and CDR2: SGDLS, YYNGEE. The CDR3 has 20 amino acids. V gave up 4 bases and J gave up 2 bases, with 28 bases separating them. CDR3 in DNA: TGTGCCAGCAGCCCCGCCCGGTGGAGGGAAGGGACTTTAACCTACAATGAGCAGTTCTTC. Protein product: CASSPARWREGTLTYNEQFF.

V gene TRBV30 combines with J gene TRBJ1-2; possibly TRBD1 for D (5 bases). V was shortened by 0 bases and J by 9 bases, with 8 bases between the two germline ends. CDR1 and CDR2 (germline): GTSNPN, SVGIG (reference sequence). There are 11 residues in the CDR3. The CDR3 DNA reads TGTGCCTGGAGTGTCGGGGGAAGCTACACCTTC. This gives the protein CAWSVGGSYTF.

The V call is TRBV12-5, the J call TRBJ2-1; D is perhaps TRBD2 (6 bases). Looked up from germline, CDR1 is LGHNT and CDR2 is FRNRAP. CDR3 length: 15 residues. V lost 1 base, J lost 9 bases, and 16 bases lay in between. The CDR3 reads CASGLGGLTTGEQFF. For the CDR3, the DNA is TGTGCTAGTGGTTTGGGAGGACTAACCACGGGTGAGCAGTTCTTC.

The J gene is TRBJ2-1, the V gene TRBV7-3, with D unresolved. The CDR3 is 12 amino acids. Per the germline V gene, CDR1 is SGHTA and CDR2 is FQGTGA. Trimming shortened V by 4 bases and J by 8 bases, and 9 bases separated the two germline ends. In DNA, the CDR3 is TGTGCCAGCAGCTCCCGGAGCGATGAGCAGTTCTTC. Protein product: CASSSRSDEQFF.

A few counts support this clone. This chain links TRBV4-1 with TRBJ2-5; D may be TRBD1 (5 bases). The V end lost 4 bases, the J end lost 4 bases, and 10 bases lay between the germline ends. The CDR3 length is 13 residues. Germline-derived CDR1 and CDR2 are MGHRA and YSYEKL. The CDR3 sequence is CASSPPRVETQYF. Here the CDR3 DNA reads TGCGCCAGCAGCCCACCCAGGGTAGAGACCCAGTACTTC.